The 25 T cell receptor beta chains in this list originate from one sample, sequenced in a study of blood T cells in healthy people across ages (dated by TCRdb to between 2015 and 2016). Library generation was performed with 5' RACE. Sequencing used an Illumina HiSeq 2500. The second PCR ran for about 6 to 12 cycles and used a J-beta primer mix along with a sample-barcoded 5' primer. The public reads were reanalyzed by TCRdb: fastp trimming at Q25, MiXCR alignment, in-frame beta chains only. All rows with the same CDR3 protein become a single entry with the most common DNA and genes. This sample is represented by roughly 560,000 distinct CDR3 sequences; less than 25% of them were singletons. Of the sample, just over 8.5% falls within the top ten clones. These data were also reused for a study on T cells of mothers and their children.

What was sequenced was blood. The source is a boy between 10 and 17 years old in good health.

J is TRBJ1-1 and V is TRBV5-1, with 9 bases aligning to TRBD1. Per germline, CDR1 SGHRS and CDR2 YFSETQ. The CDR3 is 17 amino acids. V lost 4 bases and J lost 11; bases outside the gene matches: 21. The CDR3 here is CASSPSRDRVLGTGAFF. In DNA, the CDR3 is TGCGCCAGCAGCCCGTCCCGGGACAGGGTCCTGGGCACTGGTGCTTTCTTT.

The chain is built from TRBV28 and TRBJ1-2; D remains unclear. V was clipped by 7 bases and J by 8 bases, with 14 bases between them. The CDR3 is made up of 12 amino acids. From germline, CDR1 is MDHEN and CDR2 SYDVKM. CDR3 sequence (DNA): TGTGCCAGCACCGTACGAGCGGAAGGCTACACCTTC. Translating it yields CASTVRAEGYTF.

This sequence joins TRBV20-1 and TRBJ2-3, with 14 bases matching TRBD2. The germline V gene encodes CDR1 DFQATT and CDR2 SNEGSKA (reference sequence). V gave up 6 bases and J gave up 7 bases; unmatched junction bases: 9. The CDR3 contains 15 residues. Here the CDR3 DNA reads TGCAGTGCGGGACTAGCGGGAGCGAGAGCGAATACGCAGTATTTT. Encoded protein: CSAGLAGARANTQYF.

The CDR3 DNA is TGTGCCAGCAGTTTCGACAGGGGAGGGTATACGCAGTATTTT. Translation: CASSFDRGGYTQYF. The rearrangement joins TRBV12-3 or TRBV12-4 to TRBJ2-3; weak D call: TRBD1 (8 bases). Trimming cost V 3 bases and J 7 bases, with 14 bases left between them. The CDR3 spans 14 residues.

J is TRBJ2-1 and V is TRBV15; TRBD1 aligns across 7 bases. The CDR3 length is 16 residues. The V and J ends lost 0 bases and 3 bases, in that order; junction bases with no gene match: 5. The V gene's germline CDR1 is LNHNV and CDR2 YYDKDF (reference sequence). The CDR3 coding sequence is TGTGCCACCAGCAGAGATGAGACAGGGAGCTACAATGAGCAGTTCTTC. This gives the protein CATSRDETGSYNEQFF.

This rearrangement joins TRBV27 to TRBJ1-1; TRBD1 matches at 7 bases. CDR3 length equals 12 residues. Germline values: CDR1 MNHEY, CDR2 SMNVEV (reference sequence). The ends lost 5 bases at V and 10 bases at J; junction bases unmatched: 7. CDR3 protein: CASSDTTGRAFF. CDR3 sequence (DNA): TGTGCCAGCAGTGATACGACAGGGAGAGCTTTCTTT.

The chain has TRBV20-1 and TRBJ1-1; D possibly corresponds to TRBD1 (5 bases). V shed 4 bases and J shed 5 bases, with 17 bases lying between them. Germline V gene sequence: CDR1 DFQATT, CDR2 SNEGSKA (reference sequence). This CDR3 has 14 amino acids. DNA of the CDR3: TGCAGTGCTAAGGTACCAACAGGTAGAACTGAAGCTTTCTTT. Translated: CSAKVPTGRTEAFF.

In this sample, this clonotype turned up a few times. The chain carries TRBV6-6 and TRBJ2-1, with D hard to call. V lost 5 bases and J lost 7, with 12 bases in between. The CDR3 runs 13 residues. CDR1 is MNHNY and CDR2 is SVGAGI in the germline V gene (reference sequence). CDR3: CASSVDFWNEQFF. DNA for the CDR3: TGTGCCAGCAGTGTGGATTTTTGGAATGAGCAGTTCTTC.

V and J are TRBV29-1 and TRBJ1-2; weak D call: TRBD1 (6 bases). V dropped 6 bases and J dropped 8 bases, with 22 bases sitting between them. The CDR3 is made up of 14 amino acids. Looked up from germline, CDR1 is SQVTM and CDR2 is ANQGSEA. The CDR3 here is CSVAERQALGGYTF. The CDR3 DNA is TGCAGCGTAGCCGAACGACAGGCCCTGGGGGGCTACACCTTC.

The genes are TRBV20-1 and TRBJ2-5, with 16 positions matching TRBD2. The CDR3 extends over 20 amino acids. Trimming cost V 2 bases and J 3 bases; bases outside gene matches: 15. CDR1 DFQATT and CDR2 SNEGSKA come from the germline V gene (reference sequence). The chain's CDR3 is CSARRNAVGTSGREKETQYF. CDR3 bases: TGCAGTGCTAGACGAAACGCCGTCGGGACTAGCGGGAGGGAGAAAGAGACCCAGTACTTC.

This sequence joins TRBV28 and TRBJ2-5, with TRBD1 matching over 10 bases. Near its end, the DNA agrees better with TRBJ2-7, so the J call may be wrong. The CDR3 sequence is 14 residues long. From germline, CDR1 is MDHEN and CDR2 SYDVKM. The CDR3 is CASIGQGVSYEQYF. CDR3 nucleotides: TGTGCCAGCATCGGACAGGGGGTTAGCTACGAGCAGTACTTC.

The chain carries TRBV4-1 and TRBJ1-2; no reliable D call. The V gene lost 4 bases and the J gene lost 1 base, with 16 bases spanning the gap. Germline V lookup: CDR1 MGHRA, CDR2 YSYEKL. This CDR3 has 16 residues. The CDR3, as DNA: TGCGCCAGCAGCCTAGAAGGTGGCGGTTATAACTATGGCTACACCTTC. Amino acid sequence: CASSLEGGGYNYGYTF.

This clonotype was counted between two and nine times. The DNA of the CDR3 is TGTGCCAGCACCAATAACAGGGGCGGAAACACCATATATTTT. Translating it yields CASTNNRGGNTIYF. V gene TRBV12-3 or TRBV12-4 combines with J gene TRBJ1-3, with 7 bases lining up with TRBD1. J lost 4 bases, V lost 7 bases, and 7 bases had no gene match. This CDR3 is 14 amino acids long.

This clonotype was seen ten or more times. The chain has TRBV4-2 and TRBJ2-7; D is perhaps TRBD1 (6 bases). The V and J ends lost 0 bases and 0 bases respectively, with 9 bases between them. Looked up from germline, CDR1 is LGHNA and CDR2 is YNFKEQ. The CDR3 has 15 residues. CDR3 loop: CASSQDQGPSYEQYF. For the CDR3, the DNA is TGTGCCAGCAGCCAAGATCAGGGGCCCTCCTACGAGCAGTACTTC.

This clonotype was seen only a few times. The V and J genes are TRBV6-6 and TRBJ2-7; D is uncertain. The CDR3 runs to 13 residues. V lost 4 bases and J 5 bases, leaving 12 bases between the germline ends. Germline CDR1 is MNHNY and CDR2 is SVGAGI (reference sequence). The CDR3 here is CASSWNLPNEQYF. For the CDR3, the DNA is TGTGCCAGCAGTTGGAACTTACCGAACGAGCAGTACTTC.

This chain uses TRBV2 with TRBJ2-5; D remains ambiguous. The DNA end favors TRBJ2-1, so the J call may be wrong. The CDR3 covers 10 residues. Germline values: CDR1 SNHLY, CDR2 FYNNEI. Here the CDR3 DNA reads TGTGCCAGCAGTTCCTTTGAGCAGTTCTTC. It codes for CASSSFEQFF.

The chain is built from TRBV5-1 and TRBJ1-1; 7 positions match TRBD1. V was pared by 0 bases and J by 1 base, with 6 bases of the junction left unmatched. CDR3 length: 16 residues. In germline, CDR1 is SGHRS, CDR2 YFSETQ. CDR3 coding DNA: TGCGCCAGCAGCTTGGAGGGACAGAGACCGAACACTGAAGCTTTCTTT. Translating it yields CASSLEGQRPNTEAFF. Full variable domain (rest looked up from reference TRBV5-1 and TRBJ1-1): KAGVTQTPRYLIKTRGQQVTLSCSPISGHRSVSWYQQTPGQGLQFLFEYFSETQRNKGNFPGRFSGRQFSNSRSEMNVSTLELGDSALYLCASSLEGQRPNTEAFFGQGTRLTVV.

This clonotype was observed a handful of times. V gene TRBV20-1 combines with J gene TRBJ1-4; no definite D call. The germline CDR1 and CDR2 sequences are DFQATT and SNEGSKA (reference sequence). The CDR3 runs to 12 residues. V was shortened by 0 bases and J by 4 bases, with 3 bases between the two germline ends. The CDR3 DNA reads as TGCAGTGCTAGAGATCATAATGAAAAACTGTTTTTT. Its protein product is CSARDHNEKLFF.

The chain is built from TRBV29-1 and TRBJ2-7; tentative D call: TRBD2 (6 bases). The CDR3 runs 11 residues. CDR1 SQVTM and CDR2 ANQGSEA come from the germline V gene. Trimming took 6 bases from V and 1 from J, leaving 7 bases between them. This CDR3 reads CSVGTSYEQYF. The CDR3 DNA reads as TGCAGCGTAGGGACTTCCTACGAGCAGTACTTC.

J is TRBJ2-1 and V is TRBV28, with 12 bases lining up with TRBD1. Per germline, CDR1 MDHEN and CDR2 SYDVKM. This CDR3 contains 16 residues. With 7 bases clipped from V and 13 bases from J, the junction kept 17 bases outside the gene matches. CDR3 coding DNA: TGTGCCAGCAATAACAAACCGGGGACAGGGGGCGGGGGACAGTTCTTC. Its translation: CASNNKPGTGGGGQFF.

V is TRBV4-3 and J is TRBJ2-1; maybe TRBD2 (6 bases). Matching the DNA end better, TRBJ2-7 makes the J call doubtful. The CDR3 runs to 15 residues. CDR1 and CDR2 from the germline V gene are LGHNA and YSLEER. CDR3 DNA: TGCGCCAGCAGCCAAGACTCTACACTAGCTGGCGAGCAGTACTTC. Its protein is CASSQDSTLAGEQYF.

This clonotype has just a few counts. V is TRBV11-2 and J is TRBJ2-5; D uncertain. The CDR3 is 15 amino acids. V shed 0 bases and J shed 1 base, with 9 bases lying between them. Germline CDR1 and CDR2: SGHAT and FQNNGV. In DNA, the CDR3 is TGTGCCAGCAGCTTAGAATTCTCGGCCCAAGAGACCCAGTACTTC. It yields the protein CASSLEFSAQETQYF.

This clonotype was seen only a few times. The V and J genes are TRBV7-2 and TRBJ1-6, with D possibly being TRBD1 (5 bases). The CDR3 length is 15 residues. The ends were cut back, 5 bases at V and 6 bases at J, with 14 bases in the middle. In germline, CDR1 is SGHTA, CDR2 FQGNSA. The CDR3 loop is CASSPLAGGNSPLHF. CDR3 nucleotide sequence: TGTGCCAGCAGCCCATTGGCTGGGGGTAATTCACCCCTCCACTTT.

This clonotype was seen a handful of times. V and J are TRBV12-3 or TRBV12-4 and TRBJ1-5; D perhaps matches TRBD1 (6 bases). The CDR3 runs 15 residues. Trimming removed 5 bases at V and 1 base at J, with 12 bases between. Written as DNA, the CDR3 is TGTGCCAGCAGTCCCGGACAGTTAAGCAATCAGCCCCAGCATTTT. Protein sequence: CASSPGQLSNQPQHF.

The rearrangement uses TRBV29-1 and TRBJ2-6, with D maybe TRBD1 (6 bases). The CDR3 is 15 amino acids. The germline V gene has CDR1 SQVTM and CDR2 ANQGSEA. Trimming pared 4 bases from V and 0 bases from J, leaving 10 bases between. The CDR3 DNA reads TGCAGCGTTGGACAGGCCATCTCTGGGGCCAACGTCCTGACTTTC. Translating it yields CSVGQAISGANVLTF.